The clone carrying this TCR beta chain was recorded many times. No antigen is known for it. These data come from a study of CD8+CD57+ T cells in acquired aplastic anemia. Overall study results and limits: Over 25 shared CD8+ CDR3s appeared highly expressed within patients' immunodominant clones.

CDR3 and TCR beta VDJ profiling relied on a genomic DNA template. TCRdb redid the calling of the reads with MiXCR, one entry per CDR3 protein. The repertoire includes tens of thousands of distinct CDR3 sequences, approximately 51% of them detected once, and approximately 8.3% sits in the top ten. V lost 6 bases, J lost 7 bases, and 11 bases stayed unmatched. The CDR3 totals 17 residues. The TCR sequence derives from a human donor in good health, serving as a control. The genes are TRBV12-3 or TRBV12-4 and TRBJ2-1; 14 bases map to TRBD2. What was sequenced was sorted CD4+, CD8+, or CD8+CD57+ T cells (not recorded which) from PBMCs. CDR3 in DNA: TGTGCCAGCAGCGGGACTAGCGGGAGTATTAGTTTGAATGAGCAGTTCTTC. This codes for CASSGTSGSISLNEQFF.